A selection of T cell receptor beta chains follows, all from one sample in a study of post-analysis software for immune sequencing data. TCRdb reprocessed the PCR reads via MiXCR and lists one record per CDR3 protein. The table shows 800,000 to 950,000 distinct CDR3 sequences, with approximately 53% occurring only once. Specimen: blood. These receptors came from a girl aged 5 to 17 with multiple sclerosis. Both conserved end residues are part of each CDR3. D genes are given only for firm matches. The size entry is marked missing in some rows and otherwise reads once, few, many or a size class.

clone_size: NA
j_call: TRBJ2-3
d_call: TRBD2
v_call: TRBV9
cdr3_nt: TGTGCCAGCAGCGTGGCGCCGGGGCGGGAGGGCCTCAGATCAACAGATACGCAGTATTTT
cdr3_aa: CASSVAPGREGLRSTDTQYF

clone_size: NA
j_call: TRBJ2-5
d_call: TRBD2
v_call: TRBV3-1
cdr3_nt: TGTGCCAGCAGCCAAGATTTGGCGGGAGGGCTGGAAGAGCAGTACTTC
cdr3_aa: CASSQDLAGGLEEQYF

clone_size: NA
j_call: TRBJ2-1
d_call: TRBD2
v_call: TRBV20-1
cdr3_nt: TGCAGTGCAGGACTAGCGGGTTCCACCTACAATGAGCAGTTCTTC
cdr3_aa: CSAGLAGSTYNEQFF

clone_size: NA
j_call: TRBJ2-5
d_call: NA
v_call: TRBV7-2
cdr3_nt: TGTGCCAGCAGCTCTCTCATGGGGGAGCAGTACTTC
cdr3_aa: CASSSLMGEQYF

clone_size: few
j_call: TRBJ1-2
d_call: NA
v_call: TRBV29-1
cdr3_nt: TGCAGCGTTGAAATGCAGGGATCCAACTATGGCTACACCTTC
cdr3_aa: CSVEMQGSNYGYTF

clone_size: many
j_call: TRBJ2-5
d_call: NA
v_call: TRBV29-1
cdr3_nt: TGCAGCGTTGAGCGTGGGTCGGGTGAGACCCAGTACTTC
cdr3_aa: CSVERGSGETQYF

clone_size: many
j_call: TRBJ2-5
d_call: NA
v_call: TRBV5-1
cdr3_nt: TGTGCCAGCAGCTTGGGGTCCGAAGAGACCCAGTACTTC
cdr3_aa: CASSLGSEETQYF

clone_size: NA
j_call: TRBJ2-4
d_call: NA
v_call: TRBV5-5
cdr3_nt: TGTGCCAGCAGCTTGTCGAGGGCCCATGAGAGGAACATTCAGTACTTC
cdr3_aa: CASSLSRAHERNIQYF

clone_size: NA
j_call: TRBJ2-6
d_call: NA
v_call: TRBV13
cdr3_nt: TGTGCCAGCAGCACAGGGTTTCCTTGGAGTTCTGGGGCCAACGTCCTGACTTTC
cdr3_aa: CASSTGFPWSSGANVLTF

clone_size: NA
j_call: TRBJ1-5
d_call: NA
v_call: TRBV3-1
cdr3_nt: TGTGCCAGCAGCCCTACGGCTTCAGGGTGGCCCCAGCATTTT
cdr3_aa: CASSPTASGWPQHF

clone_size: NA
j_call: TRBJ2-5
d_call: TRBD1
v_call: TRBV7-9
cdr3_nt: TGTGCCAGCAGCTTTACCGGGACAGGGGGCAAAGAGACCCAGTACTTC
cdr3_aa: CASSFTGTGGKETQYF

clone_size: NA
j_call: TRBJ2-7
d_call: TRBD2
v_call: TRBV3-1
cdr3_nt: TGTGCCAGCAGCCGAAGAACCCTAGCGGAGTCCTACGAGCAGTACTTC
cdr3_aa: CASSRRTLAESYEQYF

clone_size: NA
j_call: TRBJ2-7
d_call: TRBD1
v_call: TRBV6-2/TRBV6-3
cdr3_nt: TGTGCCAGCAGCCTCAGGGGGTTCGTACCCTACGAGCAGTACTTC
cdr3_aa: CASSLRGFVPYEQYF

clone_size: NA
j_call: TRBJ2-3
d_call: TRBD2
v_call: TRBV7-3
cdr3_nt: TGTGCCAGCAGCTTCGGGACTAGCGGGCTCTACACAGATACGCAGTATTTT
cdr3_aa: CASSFGTSGLYTDTQYF

clone_size: few
j_call: TRBJ1-6
d_call: NA
v_call: TRBV5-1
cdr3_nt: TGCGCCAGCAGCTTGGAGACGGGCGCAGAGTCACCCCTCCACTTT
cdr3_aa: CASSLETGAESPLHF

clone_size: NA
j_call: TRBJ2-5
d_call: NA
v_call: TRBV28
cdr3_nt: TGTGCCAGTAGTTTCTGGGGAGACCAAGAGACCCAGTACTTC
cdr3_aa: CASSFWGDQETQYF

clone_size: many
j_call: TRBJ2-7
d_call: NA
v_call: TRBV29-1
cdr3_nt: TGCAGCGTTGGGGCCAGCTCCTACGAGCAGTACTTC
cdr3_aa: CSVGASSYEQYF

clone_size: NA
j_call: TRBJ2-3
d_call: NA
v_call: TRBV12-3/TRBV12-4
cdr3_nt: TGTGCCAGCACCATGATGCGCACAGATACGCAGTATTTT
cdr3_aa: CASTMMRTDTQYF

clone_size: NA
j_call: TRBJ2-2
d_call: NA
v_call: TRBV7-9
cdr3_nt: TGTGCCAGCAGCCCGAGGGTTCCAGGAAGTGGCGGGGAGCTGTTTTTT
cdr3_aa: CASSPRVPGSGGELFF

clone_size: NA
j_call: TRBJ2-7
d_call: NA
v_call: TRBV2
cdr3_nt: TGTGCCAGCAGTGACTTTCCCTCCTACGAGCAGTACTTC
cdr3_aa: CASSDFPSYEQYF

clone_size: NA
j_call: TRBJ2-3
d_call: TRBD1
v_call: TRBV9
cdr3_nt: TGTGCCAGCGGCGTTACAGGGGGCTCGACAGATACGCAGTATTTT
cdr3_aa: CASGVTGGSTDTQYF

clone_size: NA
j_call: TRBJ2-1
d_call: TRBD1
v_call: TRBV5-1
cdr3_nt: TGCGCCAGCAGCGCCCGGGACAGCAAATACAATGAGCAGTTCTTC
cdr3_aa: CASSARDSKYNEQFF

clone_size: few
j_call: TRBJ2-7
d_call: TRBD1
v_call: TRBV5-1
cdr3_nt: TGCGCCAGCAGCAGGGACAGGGGAAAATCCTACGAGCAGTACTTC
cdr3_aa: CASSRDRGKSYEQYF

clone_size: NA
j_call: TRBJ1-4
d_call: NA
v_call: TRBV5-6
cdr3_nt: TGTGCCAGCAGCCTCCTCCAGGGTGGAGAAAAACTGTTTTTT
cdr3_aa: CASSLLQGGEKLFF

clone_size: once
j_call: TRBJ2-7
d_call: NA
v_call: TRBV11-2
cdr3_nt: TGTGCCAGCAGCTTAGATGAACTATACGAGCAGTACTTC
cdr3_aa: CASSLDELYEQYF

clone_size: NA
j_call: TRBJ2-6
d_call: NA
v_call: TRBV20-1
cdr3_nt: TGCAGTGCCCCTCCCGCGGGGTTCTCTGGGGCCAACGTCCGGACTTTC
cdr3_aa: CSAPPAGFSGANVRTF

clone_size: NA
j_call: TRBJ2-7
d_call: NA
v_call: TRBV14
cdr3_nt: TGTGCCAGCAGCCAAGAACGGACACTAACCTACGAGCAGTACTTC
cdr3_aa: CASSQERTLTYEQYF

clone_size: NA
j_call: TRBJ2-1
d_call: TRBD2
v_call: TRBV4-1
cdr3_nt: TGCGCCAGCAGCCAAGGGACTAGCGGGAACGATGAGCAGTTCTTC
cdr3_aa: CASSQGTSGNDEQFF

clone_size: few
j_call: TRBJ2-7
d_call: NA
v_call: TRBV12-3/TRBV12-4
cdr3_nt: TGTGCCAGCAGTGCCGTTCCGGGCCAAACCTACGAGCAGTACTTC
cdr3_aa: CASSAVPGQTYEQYF

clone_size: NA
j_call: TRBJ2-3
d_call: NA
v_call: TRBV7-3
cdr3_nt: TGTGCCAGCAGCTCCAGAGGCGGATTCACAGATACGCAGTATTTT
cdr3_aa: CASSSRGGFTDTQYF

clone_size: NA
j_call: TRBJ2-6
d_call: NA
v_call: TRBV9
cdr3_nt: TGTGCCAGCAGCCCCCGACTGGCCTCTGGGGCCAACGTCCTGACTTTC
cdr3_aa: CASSPRLASGANVLTF

clone_size: NA
j_call: TRBJ1-2
d_call: TRBD1
v_call: TRBV4-1
cdr3_nt: TGCGCCAGCAGCCAAAGAGGGACAGGGGAAGGTCCAAGGTATGGCTACACCTTC
cdr3_aa: CASSQRGTGEGPRYGYTF

clone_size: few
j_call: TRBJ1-2
d_call: NA
v_call: TRBV9
cdr3_nt: TGTGCCAGCAGCCCGTGGACAGATGGCTACACCTTC
cdr3_aa: CASSPWTDGYTF

clone_size: NA
j_call: TRBJ2-7
d_call: NA
v_call: TRBV27
cdr3_nt: TGTGCCAGCAGGAAACCGGGCTCTCCTCGCTACGAGCAGTACTTC
cdr3_aa: CASRKPGSPRYEQYF

clone_size: few
j_call: TRBJ2-5
d_call: NA
v_call: TRBV29-1
cdr3_nt: TGCAGCGCCGAAAAAAGGCCAACAGGGATTTCCCAGTACTTC
cdr3_aa: CSAEKRPTGISQYF

clone_size: NA
j_call: TRBJ2-7
d_call: TRBD2
v_call: TRBV20-1
cdr3_nt: TGCAGTGCGCCCGGGACTACCTACTACGAGCAGTACTTC
cdr3_aa: CSAPGTTYYEQYF

clone_size: NA
j_call: TRBJ2-3
d_call: NA
v_call: TRBV10-3
cdr3_nt: TGTGCCATCAGTGGAATTACCGGGACTCCCTCTCCCGATACGCAGTATTTT
cdr3_aa: CAISGITGTPSPDTQYF